Listed below are T cell receptor beta chains from one sample, sequenced in a study of blood T cell repertoires in COVID-19. Method: immunoSEQ multiplex PCR; TCRdb's copy keeps in-frame clones and lacks some. The sample holds some 250,000 clones, 75% to 90% seen once. The material sequenced was peripheral blood. All receptors derive from a young woman who had recovered from COVID-19. Both conserved end residues are part of each CDR3. The D gene is left open where the match is weak. Not every row has a clone size; where given, it reads once, few, many or a size class.

clone size,J gene,CDR3 length,V gene,D gene,CDR3 DNA,CDR3 protein
.,TRBJ1-1,14,TRBV11-2,TRBD1,TGTGCCAGCAGCTACACAGGGGGTGTCACTGAAGCTTTCTTT,CASSYTGGVTEAFF
once,TRBJ2-6,18,TRBV2,TRBD2,TGTGCCAGCAGTGACTGGCTAGCGGGGGCCTCTGGGGCCAACGTCCTGACTTTC,CASSDWLAGASGANVLTF
.,TRBJ2-5,15,TRBV5-1,.,TGCGCCAGCAGCTTGGGATCCTCGGGTCAAGAGACCCAGTACTTC,CASSLGSSGQETQYF
.,TRBJ2-7,15,TRBV29-1,TRBD2,TGCAGCGTTGCACTAGCGGGGGTCAGCTCCTACGAGCAGTACTTC,CSVALAGVSSYEQYF
.,TRBJ2-1,16,TRBV7-9,TRBD2,TGTGCCAGCAGCTCCCCACCGGAGCGGGGGATGATTGAGCAGTTCTTC,CASSSPPERGMIEQFF
.,TRBJ2-5,18,TRBV5-1,.,TGCGCCAGCAGCTTGGCACCCTCGGGCGGGGACAGCCAAGAGACCCAGTACTTC,CASSLAPSGGDSQETQYF
.,TRBJ2-2,15,TRBV7-3,.,TGTGCCAGCAGCCTGGACAGATTAAACACCGGGGAGCTGTTTTTT,CASSLDRLNTGELFF
.,TRBJ1-6,15,TRBV3-1/TRBV3-2,.,TGTGCCAGCGGCAATAGCCACTCCTATAATTCACCCCTCCACTTT,CASGNSHSYNSPLHF
.,TRBJ2-7,15,TRBV4-3,TRBD1,TGCGCCAGCAGCCTAGGACAGGGACGGTTGTACGAGCAGTACTTC,CASSLGQGRLYEQYF
.,TRBJ2-7,15,TRBV4-1,.,TGCGCCAGCAGCCAATTACCCATACTCTCCTACGAGCAGTACTTC,CASSQLPILSYEQYF
.,TRBJ2-2,14,TRBV6-5,TRBD1,TGTGCCGCTGACAGGGTTTGGGACACCGGGGAGCTGTTTTTT,CAADRVWDTGELFF
.,TRBJ2-1,17,TRBV9,TRBD1,TGTGCCAGCAGCAGCCGGGACAGGGGCCAAGCTAACAATGAGCAGTTCTTC,CASSSRDRGQANNEQFF
.,TRBJ2-1,14,TRBV12-5,.,TGTGCTAGTGGTTTGGCCGGGGGACTTAATGAGCAGTTCTTC,CASGLAGGLNEQFF
.,TRBJ2-1,14,TRBV10-3,.,TGTGCCAGCACACAGGATTTCTCCTACAATGAGCAGTTCTTC,CASTQDFSYNEQFF
.,TRBJ2-2,14,TRBV5-4,TRBD1,TGTGCCAGCAGCTCAAGGGGGCGATCCGGGGAGCTGTTTTTT,CASSSRGRSGELFF
.,TRBJ1-6,13,TRBV7-3,TRBD1,TGTGCCAGCAGCGAGGGGGCCCCTTCACCCCTCCACTTT,CASSEGAPSPLHF
.,TRBJ1-2,14,TRBV2,.,TGTGCCAGCAGCGATGTTCCGAAGACAGCTTCGGGCACCTTC,CASSDVPKTASGTF
.,TRBJ2-6,19,TRBV5-1,TRBD1,TGCGCCAGCAGAATTCCGGGACAGGGGTTTACCTCTGGGGCCAACGTCCTGACTTTC,CASRIPGQGFTSGANVLTF
.,TRBJ2-7,13,TRBV7-3,.,TGTGCCAGCAGCTTAGGAGGTCCCTACGAGCAGTACTTC,CASSLGGPYEQYF
.,TRBJ1-3,19,TRBV12-5,TRBD1,TGTGCTAGTGGTTTGAGAGATATGGGACAGCGAGACTCTGGAAACACCATATATTTT,CASGLRDMGQRDSGNTIYF
.,TRBJ2-2,13,TRBV5-1,.,TGCGCCAGCAATCAGGGATCCACCGGGGAGCTGTTTTTT,CASNQGSTGELFF
.,TRBJ1-1,15,TRBV27,TRBD1,TGTGCCAGCAGTTTATCGACAGGGGGGGACACTGAAGCTTTCTTT,CASSLSTGGDTEAFF
.,TRBJ2-7,13,TRBV2,.,TGTGCCAGCTCGCTGGGTTACGGGGGCGAGCAGTACTTC,CASSLGYGGEQYF
once,TRBJ2-3,14,TRBV28,.,TGTGCCAGCAGTCACCGGGGCGGGGAAGATACGCAGTATTTT,CASSHRGGEDTQYF
.,TRBJ2-7,12,TRBV3-1/TRBV3-2,TRBD2,TGTGCCAGTGGGACTAGCCTCTACGAGCAGTACTTC,CASGTSLYEQYF
.,TRBJ1-6,16,TRBV5-1,.,TGCGCCAGCAGCTTGGGTGGTGGGGGCACTAATTCACCCCTCCACTTT,CASSLGGGGTNSPLHF
.,TRBJ2-2,15,TRBV24-1,.,TGTGCCACCAGTGATGCAAGAACGGACACCGGGGAGCTGTTTTTT,CATSDARTDTGELFF
.,TRBJ2-6,15,TRBV11-2,.,TGTGCCAGCAGCTTACCCGGGACTGGGGCCAACGTCCTGACTTTC,CASSLPGTGANVLTF
.,TRBJ2-1,16,TRBV10-3,TRBD2,TGTGCCATCAGTGCCGTAGCGGGGGGGTCCTACAATGAGCAGTTCTTC,CAISAVAGGSYNEQFF
.,TRBJ1-2,13,TRBV5-1,TRBD1,TGCGCCAGCAGCTTACTTACTCGGGACAGCATTTCCTTC,CASSLLTRDSISF
.,TRBJ1-2,14,TRBV24-1,TRBD1,TGTGCCACCAGTGACAGGACAGGGGGCGATGGCTACACCTTC,CATSDRTGGDGYTF
once,TRBJ2-1,14,TRBV3-1/TRBV3-2,.,TGTGCCAGCAGCCAAATAGCCCGGGAAGGTGAGCAGTTCTTC,CASSQIAREGEQFF
.,TRBJ2-3,16,TRBV10-3,TRBD2,TGTGCCATCAGTGAGTCGAAAGCGGGGGGGAGAGATACGCAGTATTTT,CAISESKAGGRDTQYF
.,TRBJ2-7,15,TRBV4-1,TRBD2,TGCGCCAGCAGCCAACCCGGGACTAGCGTCCTCGAGCAGTACTTC,CASSQPGTSVLEQYF
.,TRBJ2-2,15,TRBV9,TRBD2,TGTGCCAGTACAGGCGGGGGTAATATTGCCGGGGAGCTGTTTTTT,CASTGGGNIAGELFF
.,TRBJ2-7,15,TRBV6-2/TRBV6-3,.,TGTGCCAGCAACCCCCTACTGGCGGGGTACTACGAGCAGTACTTC,CASNPLLAGYYEQYF
.,TRBJ1-2,13,TRBV7-9,.,TGTGCCAGCAGCTTAGACAGGGTCAGTGGCTACACCTTC,CASSLDRVSGYTF
.,TRBJ1-5,15,TRBV6-2/TRBV6-3,TRBD1,TGTGCCAGCAGTCCATACGGGACAGGTTATCAGCCCCAGCATTTT,CASSPYGTGYQPQHF
.,TRBJ1-3,15,TRBV7-2,TRBD1,TGTGCCAGCAGCCCTAGACAGGGTGGTTCGAACACCATATATTTT,CASSPRQGGSNTIYF
.,TRBJ2-1,14,TRBV6-2/TRBV6-3,TRBD2,TGTGCCAGCAGTTTCGGGGGGGACTACAATGAGCAGTTCTTC,CASSFGGDYNEQFF
.,TRBJ2-5,15,TRBV5-6,.,TGTGCCAGCAGCCCGCGGGGGAGGGGGCAAGAGACCCAGTACTTC,CASSPRGRGQETQYF
.,TRBJ1-1,14,TRBV9,.,TGTGCCAGCAGCGTAGCCGGACAGAACACTGAAGCTTTCTTT,CASSVAGQNTEAFF